Listed here is a single T cell receptor beta chain. The CDR3 is 13 residues long. Germline CDR1 is ENHRY and CDR2 is SYGVKD. The V end lost 6 bases, the J end lost 5 bases, and 11 bases lay between the germline ends. Study processing details: Researchers report that nucleated cell counts were estimated from reference gene primer amplification. Clones were read by immunoSEQ multiplex PCR, and TCRdb kept only the in-frame ones, dropping some. For V, J and clone size, that table is used; D and trimming come from the DNA. The profile shows 120,000 to 150,000 clones, about 83% of them singletons. This entry belongs to a study of blood T cell repertoires in COVID-19. Study summary: Donors in the United States, Italy and Spain gave samples during acute or convalescent COVID-19. PBMCs, B-cell-depleted T cells, or T cells were the source of the cDNA or gDNA that made up the material.

The source is a woman in her forties or fifties with active or convalescent COVID-19. The sample taken for sequencing was peripheral blood. The rearrangement joins TRBV10-3 to TRBJ1-5; D gene uncertain. CDR3 loop: CAIRQTYDQPQHF. CDR3 DNA sequence: TGTGCCATCAGGCAGACTTACGATCAGCCCCAGCATTTT.